These 27 T cell receptor beta chains came from one sample sequenced in a study of patients and donors after allogeneic stem cell transplantation. TCRdb processed the RT-PCR reads anew with MiXCR; each CDR3 protein has one entry. The sample records 410,000 or so distinct CDR3 sequences, 16% being singletons. Sequencing was carried out using blood, either unsorted or a sorted T cell fraction (not recorded which). The receptor source for this set is a human donor who was either an allogeneic HSCT recipient or a stem cell or donor lymphocyte infusion donor (not recorded which). It is not recorded whose cells these are; they may come from a transplant donor.

This chain joins TRBV11-2 and TRBJ2-1; TRBD1 matches at 7 bases. V was clipped by 1 base and J by 1 base; unmatched bases: 1. The CDR3 is 15 residues long. Germline values: CDR1 SGHAT, CDR2 FQNNGV. CDR3 region: CASSLARGSYNEQFF. CDR3 DNA sequence: TGTGCCAGCAGCTTAGCCAGGGGGTCCTACAATGAGCAGTTCTTC.

The chain carries TRBV2 and TRBJ1-5, with D possibly matching TRBD1 (5 bases). Germline V lookup: CDR1 SNHLY, CDR2 FYNNEI. This CDR3 spans 15 amino acids. The ends were cut back, 6 bases at V and 3 bases at J, with 15 bases in the middle. The CDR3 is CASRAGKGFNQPQHF. The CDR3 DNA follows: TGTGCCAGCAGAGCAGGGAAAGGGTTCAATCAGCCCCAGCATTTT.

This clonotype is a singleton in its sample. The chain is built from TRBV7-3 and TRBJ2-2, with D unclear. CDR1 is SGHTA, CDR2 FQGTGA, per germline. Trimming cost V 2 bases and J 6 bases, with 10 bases left between them. This CDR3 has 14 amino acids. The CDR3 loop is CASSLGVGPGELFF. For the CDR3, the DNA is TGTGCCAGCAGCTTAGGCGTCGGCCCCGGGGAGCTGTTTTTT.

The chain links TRBV24-1 to TRBJ2-1; D is perhaps TRBD1 (6 bases). Trimming removed 11 bases from V and 4 bases from J, with 17 bases in between. Germline V lookup: CDR1 KGHDR, CDR2 SFDVKD. The CDR3 extends over 14 amino acids. CDR3 loop: CAIGITDRYNEQFF. The CDR3 DNA reads as TGTGCCATCGGGATAACGGACAGATACAATGAGCAGTTCTTC.

The chain carries TRBV7-9 and TRBJ2-7; D remains ambiguous. Germline values: CDR1 SEHNR, CDR2 FQNEAQ (reference sequence). Trimming took off 0 bases at V and 5 bases at J, with 11 bases between the two ends. The CDR3 contains 14 residues. CDR3 residues: CASSLARAADEQYF. In nucleotides, the CDR3 is TGTGCCAGCAGCTTAGCTCGTGCGGCGGACGAGCAGTACTTC. Variable domain in full (rest from reference TRBV7-9 and TRBJ2-7): DTGVSQNPRHKITKRGQNVTFRCDPISEHNRLYWYRQTLGQGPEFLTYFQNEAQLEKSRLLSDRFSAERPKGSFSTLEIQRTEQGDSAMYLCASSLARAADEQYFGPGTRLTVT.

This clonotype came up a few times. The chain employs TRBV7-8 and TRBJ2-7; possible D gene TRBD1, 6 bases. In germline, CDR1 is SGHVS, CDR2 FQNEAQ. V was pared by 0 bases and J by 6 bases, with 12 bases between. The CDR3 contains 14 residues. DNA of the CDR3: TGTGCCAGCAGCTTAGCTCAGGGGAGATCCGAGCAGTACTTC. This translates into CASSLAQGRSEQYF.

The chain uses TRBV24-1 and TRBJ1-5; perhaps TRBD1 as D (6 bases). This CDR3 spans 17 amino acids. The V gene lost 4 bases and the J gene lost 1 base, with 16 bases spanning the gap. Looked up from germline, CDR1 is KGHDR and CDR2 is SFDVKD. CDR3 nucleotides: TGTGCCACCAGTGACCCCCGAGGGGGAGTAAGCAATCAGCCCCAGCATTTT. Its protein is CATSDPRGGVSNQPQHF.

This clonotype was seen a handful of times. The J gene is TRBJ2-3, the V gene TRBV6-1; D not resolved. V gave up 6 bases and J gave up 2 bases, with 12 bases separating them. CDR3 length: 14 amino acids. CDR1 MNHNS and CDR2 SASEGT come from the germline V gene. The CDR3 loop reads CASRDSSATDTQYF. The CDR3 DNA reads as TGTGCCAGCAGAGACTCCTCAGCCACAGATACGCAGTATTTT.

Comment on this clonotype: One junction end does not reproduce the germline sequence, and a read error may be involved. The gene calls are TRBV7-7 and TRBJ2-3; 8 nucleotides match TRBD1. CDR1 and CDR2 (germline): SSHAT, FNYEAQ (reference sequence). The CDR3 contains 14 residues. The CDR3 sequence: CASSLEQGADTQYF. For the CDR3, the DNA is TGTGCTAGCAGCTTAGAACAGGGGGCAGATACGCAGTATTTT.

This clonotype has just a few counts. The chain has TRBV11-2 and TRBJ2-4, with 13 bases lining up with TRBD2. CDR1 and CDR2 from the germline V gene are SGHAT and FQNNGV. This CDR3 comprises 22 residues. Losses at the gene ends were 0 bases for V and 0 bases for J; bases not matched to a gene: 14. This CDR3 reads CASSLDEWTSGSQLLAKNIQYF. CDR3 bases: TGTGCCAGCAGCTTAGATGAGTGGACTAGCGGGAGCCAACTACTAGCCAAAAACATTCAGTACTTC.

CDR3 in amino acids: CASSKNRVLRNTEAFF. Written as DNA, the CDR3 is TGTGCCAGCAGTAAAAACAGGGTTCTGAGGAACACTGAAGCTTTCTTT. The rearrangement links TRBV6-2 or TRBV6-3 to TRBJ1-1, with TRBD1 as a possible D gene (6 bases). The CDR3 is made up of 16 amino acids. Germline values: CDR1 MNHEY, CDR2 SVGEGT. The germline V and J ends were trimmed by 5 bases and 1 base, with 17 bases remaining between them.

This clonotype was observed many times. The chain combines TRBV7-2 with TRBJ2-7; 7 bases map to TRBD1. The germline gives CDR1 SGHTA, CDR2 FQGNSA. Unmatched junction bases numbered 5, after V lost 0 bases and J lost 3 bases. The CDR3 is 15 residues long. Here the CDR3 reads CASSLAGTEDYEQYF. Here the CDR3 DNA reads TGTGCCAGCAGCTTAGCCGGGACAGAGGACTACGAGCAGTACTTC.

This clonotype was counted between two and nine times. The V and J genes are TRBV12-5 and TRBJ2-1; the D gene is possibly TRBD2 (5 bases). Germline V gives CDR1 LGHNT, CDR2 FRNRAP. This CDR3 has 14 residues. V dropped 2 bases and J dropped 4 bases, with 9 bases sitting between them. CDR3 sequence reads: CASGLPPGYNEQFF. CDR3 in DNA: TGTGCTAGTGGTTTGCCTCCGGGGTACAATGAGCAGTTCTTC.

At least ten counts were recorded for this clonotype. This chain uses TRBV20-1 with TRBJ1-1, with D tentatively TRBD1 (5 bases). The germline gives CDR1 DFQATT, CDR2 SNEGSKA (reference sequence). The V end lost 0 bases, the J end lost 4 bases, and 15 bases lay between the germline ends. CDR3 size: 15 residues. The chain's CDR3 is CSARDMTVGRTEAFF. CDR3 in DNA: TGCAGTGCTAGAGATATGACAGTTGGTCGCACTGAAGCTTTCTTT.

The V and J genes are TRBV24-1 and TRBJ1-5; D call uncertain. Per the germline V gene, CDR1 is KGHDR and CDR2 is SFDVKD. The V gene lost 3 bases and the J gene lost 2 bases, with 13 bases spanning the gap. The CDR3 sequence is 16 residues long. The CDR3 is CATSDPTPGGNQPQHF. CDR3 nucleotides: TGTGCCACCAGTGATCCGACCCCCGGGGGCAATCAGCCCCAGCATTTT.

This chain connects TRBV12-3 or TRBV12-4 to TRBJ2-7; 9 bases line up with TRBD2. The CDR3 runs 13 residues. Trimming at V came to 6 bases and at J to 6 bases, leaving 6 bases not matched to a gene. Here the CDR3 DNA reads TGTGCCAGCAGGGGACTAGCTAAGGGCGAGCAGTACTTC. Protein product: CASRGLAKGEQYF.

The chain joins TRBV3-1 to TRBJ2-2, with D perhaps given as TRBD1 or TRBD2 (6 bases each). The CDR3 sequence is 14 residues long. Trimming stripped 4 bases from V and 4 bases from J, with 10 bases between. CDR1 is LGHDT and CDR2 is YNNKEL in the germline V gene (reference sequence). The CDR3 DNA reads TGTGCCAGCAGCCGGAGGGGGTCCACCGGGGAGCTGTTTTTT. As protein: CASSRRGSTGELFF.

This clonotype turned up a few times. The chain couples TRBV20-1 to TRBJ1-1; 8 nucleotides match TRBD1. CDR3 length equals 12 residues. Germline CDR1 and CDR2: DFQATT and SNEGSKA (reference sequence). CDR3 DNA: TGCAGCGCGGACAGGGAGAACACTGAAGCTTTCTTT. Its translation: CSADRENTEAFF.

This clonotype was seen a few times. The chain couples TRBV5-1 to TRBJ2-6, with 7 positions matching TRBD1. Germline-derived CDR1 and CDR2 are SGHRS and YFSETQ. Losses at the gene ends were 4 bases for V and 0 bases for J; bases not matched to a gene: 4. There are 16 residues in the CDR3. CDR3 loop: CASSPGTASGANVLTF. The CDR3 nucleotides read TGCGCCAGCAGCCCCGGGACAGCCTCTGGGGCCAACGTCCTGACTTTC.

This chain uses TRBV19 with TRBJ2-1; possibly TRBD1 for D (5 bases). Between the trimmed V and J ends, which lost 3 bases and 7 bases, there was a span of 19 bases. Germline loops: CDR1 LNHDA, CDR2 SQIVND (reference sequence). The CDR3 consists of 16 residues. CDR3 sequence (DNA): TGTGCCAGTAGTATCCCCTCGACAGATCAGAGAAATGAGCAGTTCTTC. It encodes CASSIPSTDQRNEQFF.

Only a few counts were recorded for this clonotype. The V and J genes are TRBV29-1 and TRBJ1-2; D call uncertain. V was shortened by 7 bases and J by 6 bases, with 12 bases between the two germline ends. In germline, CDR1 is SQVTM, CDR2 ANQGSEA. CDR3 length: 11 amino acids. CDR3 region: CSASLGHGYTF. In DNA, the CDR3 is TGCAGCGCCTCCCTAGGCCATGGCTACACCTTC.

This clonotype showed up just a few times. V usage is TRBV6-1 and J usage is TRBJ2-1; 11 nucleotides match TRBD2. The CDR3 extends over 16 amino acids. Germline CDR1 MNHNS, CDR2 SASEGT. Losses at the gene ends were 4 bases for V and 3 bases for J; bases not matched to a gene: 5. Written as DNA, the CDR3 is TGTGCCAGCAGTGGGTGGACTAGCGGGTTCTACAATGAGCAGTTCTTC. It is translated as CASSGWTSGFYNEQFF.

This clonotype has more than one count but fewer than ten. The rearrangement uses TRBV2 and TRBJ2-2; D unclear. CDR3 size: 12 residues. Germline V CDR1 and CDR2: SNHLY, FYNNEI. With 4 bases removed from V and 9 bases from J, the gap between germline ends came to 9 bases. CDR3 in amino acids: CASSVRDRELFF. CDR3 coding DNA: TGTGCCAGCAGTGTCCGAGACCGGGAGCTGTTTTTT.

The J gene is TRBJ2-5, the V gene TRBV4-1; 8 bases are shared with TRBD2. The CDR3 contains 16 residues. Trimming took 4 bases from V and 1 from J; bases not matched to a gene: 8. Germline CDR1 is MGHRA and CDR2 is YSYEKL. CDR3 DNA sequence: TGCGCCAGCAGCCTGTTCGGGACTAGAACCCAAGAGACCCAGTACTTC. This encodes CASSLFGTRTQETQYF.

This clonotype was observed a few times. This chain joins TRBV12-3 or TRBV12-4 and TRBJ1-1, with no clear D. V gave up 3 bases and J gave up 0 bases, with 11 bases separating them. CDR3 size: 15 residues. The CDR3 DNA follows: TGTGCCAGCAGTTTTTCTGCACCTATGAACACTGAAGCTTTCTTT. Protein: CASSFSAPMNTEAFF.

There are a few counts of this clonotype. The chain recombines TRBV10-3 with TRBJ2-1; D might be TRBD2 (6 bases). CDR1 is ENHRY and CDR2 is SYGVKD in the germline V gene. The CDR3 has 15 residues. Trimming took off 0 bases at V and 6 bases at J, with 12 bases between the two ends. In nucleotides, the CDR3 is TGTGCCATCAGTGAGTCTAGCGGACGCTTCAATGAGCAGTTCTTC. This encodes CAISESSGRFNEQFF.

This clonotype was observed a single time. At one end, the junction sequence differs from germline, possibly due to a read error. The gene calls are TRBV5-1 and TRBJ2-2; D ambiguous. The CDR3 consists of 15 residues. Germline V gene data show CDR1 as SGHRS and CDR2 as YFSETQ. The DNA of the CDR3 is TGCGCCAGCAGCTGGAAGGCAGTGAACACCTGGGAGCTGTTTTTT. Residues: CASSWKAVNTWELFF.